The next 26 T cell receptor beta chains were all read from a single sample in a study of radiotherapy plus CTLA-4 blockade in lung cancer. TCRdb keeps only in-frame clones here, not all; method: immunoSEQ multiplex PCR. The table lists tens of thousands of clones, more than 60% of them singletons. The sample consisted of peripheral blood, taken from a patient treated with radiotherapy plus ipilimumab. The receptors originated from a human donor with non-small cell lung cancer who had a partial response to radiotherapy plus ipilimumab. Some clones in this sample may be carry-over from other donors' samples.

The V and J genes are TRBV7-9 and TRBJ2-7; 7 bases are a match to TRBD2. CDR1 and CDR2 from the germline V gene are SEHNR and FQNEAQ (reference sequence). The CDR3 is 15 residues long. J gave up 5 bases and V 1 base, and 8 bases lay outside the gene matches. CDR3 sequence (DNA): TGTGCCAGCAGCTTAGTTTCCAGCGGGATACACGAGCAGTACTTC. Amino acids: CASSLVSSGIHEQYF.

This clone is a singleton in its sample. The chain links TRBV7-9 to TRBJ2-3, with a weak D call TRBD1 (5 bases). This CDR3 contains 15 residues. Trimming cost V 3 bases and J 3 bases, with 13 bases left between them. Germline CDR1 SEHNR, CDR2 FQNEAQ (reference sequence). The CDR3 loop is CASSFLARGTDTQYF. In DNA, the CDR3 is TGTGCCAGCAGCTTTTTGGCAAGGGGAACAGATACGCAGTATTTT.

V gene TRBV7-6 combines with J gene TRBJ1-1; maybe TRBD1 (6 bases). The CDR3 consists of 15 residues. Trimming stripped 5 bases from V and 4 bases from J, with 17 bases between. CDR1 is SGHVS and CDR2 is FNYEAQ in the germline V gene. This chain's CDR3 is CASSLRGPGSTEAFF. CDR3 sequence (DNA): TGTGCCAGCAGCCTCAGGGGCCCTGGGAGCACTGAAGCTTTCTTT.

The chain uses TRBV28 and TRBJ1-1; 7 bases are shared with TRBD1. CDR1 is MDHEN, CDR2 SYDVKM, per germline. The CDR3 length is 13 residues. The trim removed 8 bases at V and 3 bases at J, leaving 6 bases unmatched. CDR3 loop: CASATGHYTEAFF. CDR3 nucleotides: TGTGCCAGCGCGACAGGGCACTACACTGAAGCTTTCTTT.

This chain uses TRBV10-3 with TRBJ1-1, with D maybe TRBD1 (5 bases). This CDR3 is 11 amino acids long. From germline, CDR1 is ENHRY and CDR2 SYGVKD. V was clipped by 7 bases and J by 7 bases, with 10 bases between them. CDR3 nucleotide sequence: TGTGCCATCAAAGGGGAGGGTGAAGCTTTCTTT. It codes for CAIKGEGEAFF.

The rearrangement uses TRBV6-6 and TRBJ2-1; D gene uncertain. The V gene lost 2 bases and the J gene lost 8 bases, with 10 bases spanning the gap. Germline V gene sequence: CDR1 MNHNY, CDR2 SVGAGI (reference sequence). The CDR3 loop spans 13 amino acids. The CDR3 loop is CASSYEIWHEQFF. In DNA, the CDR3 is TGTGCCAGCAGTTACGAAATCTGGCATGAGCAGTTCTTC.

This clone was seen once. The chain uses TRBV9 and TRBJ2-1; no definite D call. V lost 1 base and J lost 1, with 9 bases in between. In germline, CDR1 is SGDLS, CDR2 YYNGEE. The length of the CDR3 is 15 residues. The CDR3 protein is CASSVLVTSYNEQFF. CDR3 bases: TGTGCCAGCAGCGTACTAGTAACGTCCTACAATGAGCAGTTCTTC.

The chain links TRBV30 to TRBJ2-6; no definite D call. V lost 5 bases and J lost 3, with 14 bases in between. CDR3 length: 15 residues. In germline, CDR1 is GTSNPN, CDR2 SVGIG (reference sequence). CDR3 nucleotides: TGTGCCTGGGGGCTAAGGCCATTTGGGGCCAACGTCCTGACTTTC. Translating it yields CAWGLRPFGANVLTF.

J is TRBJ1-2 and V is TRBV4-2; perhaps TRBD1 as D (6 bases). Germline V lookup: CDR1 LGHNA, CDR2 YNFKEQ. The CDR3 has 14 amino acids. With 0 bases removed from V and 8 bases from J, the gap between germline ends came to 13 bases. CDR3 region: CASSQEGGLTGYTF. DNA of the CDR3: TGTGCCAGCAGCCAAGAAGGGGGTTTGACGGGCTACACCTTC.

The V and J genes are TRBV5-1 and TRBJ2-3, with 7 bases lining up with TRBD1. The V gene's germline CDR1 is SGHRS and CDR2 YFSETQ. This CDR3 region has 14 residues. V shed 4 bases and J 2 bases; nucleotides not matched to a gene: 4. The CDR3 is CASSRDRLTDTQYF. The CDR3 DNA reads TGCGCCAGCAGCCGGGACAGACTCACAGATACGCAGTATTTT.

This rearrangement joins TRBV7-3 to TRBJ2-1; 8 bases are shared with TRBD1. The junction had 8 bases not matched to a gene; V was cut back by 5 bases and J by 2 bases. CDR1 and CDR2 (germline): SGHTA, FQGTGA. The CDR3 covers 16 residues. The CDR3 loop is CASSRLGQGPYNEQFF. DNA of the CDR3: TGTGCCAGCAGCCGTCTTGGACAGGGCCCCTACAATGAGCAGTTCTTC.

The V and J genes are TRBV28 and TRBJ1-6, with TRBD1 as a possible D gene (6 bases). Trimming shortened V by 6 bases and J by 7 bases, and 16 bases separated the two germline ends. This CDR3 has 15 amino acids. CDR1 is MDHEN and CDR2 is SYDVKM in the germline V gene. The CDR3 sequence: CASRTPQGRNSPLHF. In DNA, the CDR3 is TGTGCCAGCAGGACCCCGCAGGGGCGGAATTCACCCCTCCACTTT.

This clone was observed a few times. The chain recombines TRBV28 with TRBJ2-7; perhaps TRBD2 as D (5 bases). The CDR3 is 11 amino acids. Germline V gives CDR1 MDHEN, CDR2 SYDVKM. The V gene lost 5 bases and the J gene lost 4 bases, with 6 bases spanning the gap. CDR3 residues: CASSRGYEQYF. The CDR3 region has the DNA TGTGCCAGCAGTCGGGGTTACGAGCAGTACTTC. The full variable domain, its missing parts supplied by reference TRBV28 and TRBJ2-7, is DVKVTQSSRYLVKRTGEKVFLECVQDMDHENMFWYRQDPGLGLRLIYFSYDVKMKEKGDIPEGYSVSREKKERFSLILESASTNQTSMYLCASSRGYEQYFGPGTRLTVT.

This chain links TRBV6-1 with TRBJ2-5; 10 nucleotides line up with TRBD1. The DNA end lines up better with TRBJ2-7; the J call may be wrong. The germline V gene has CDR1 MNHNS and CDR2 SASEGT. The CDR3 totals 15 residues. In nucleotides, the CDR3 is TGTGCCAGCAGTGAATATCGGACAGGGGGTTTCGAGCAGTACTTC. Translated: CASSEYRTGGFEQYF.

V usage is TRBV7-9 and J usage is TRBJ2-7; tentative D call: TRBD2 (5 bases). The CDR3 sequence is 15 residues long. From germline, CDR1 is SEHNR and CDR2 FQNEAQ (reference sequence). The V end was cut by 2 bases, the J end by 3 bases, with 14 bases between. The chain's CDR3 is CASSLSSVGSYEQYF. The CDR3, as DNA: TGTGCCAGCAGCTTATCATCGGTAGGGAGCTACGAGCAGTACTTC. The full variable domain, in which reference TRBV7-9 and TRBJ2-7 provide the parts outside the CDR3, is DTGVSQNPRHKITKRGQNVTFRCDPISEHNRLYWYRQTLGQGPEFLTYFQNEAQLEKSRLLSDRFSAERPKGSFSTLEIQRTEQGDSAMYLCASSLSSVGSYEQYFGPGTRLTVT.

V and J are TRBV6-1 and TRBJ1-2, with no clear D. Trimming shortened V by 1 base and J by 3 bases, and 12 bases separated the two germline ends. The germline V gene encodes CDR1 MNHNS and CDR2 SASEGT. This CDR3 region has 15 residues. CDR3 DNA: TGTGCCAGCAGTGAAGTCTTTGCTCAGGACTATGGCTACACCTTC. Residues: CASSEVFAQDYGYTF.

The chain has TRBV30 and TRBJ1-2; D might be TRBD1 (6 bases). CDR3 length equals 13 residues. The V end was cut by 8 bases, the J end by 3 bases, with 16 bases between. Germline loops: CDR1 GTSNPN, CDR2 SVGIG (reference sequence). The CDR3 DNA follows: TGTGCCGTTGAATCCGGGACACACTATGGCTACACCTTC. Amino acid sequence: CAVESGTHYGYTF. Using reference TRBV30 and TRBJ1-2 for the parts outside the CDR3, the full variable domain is SQTIHQWPATLVQPVGSPLSLECTVEGTSNPNLYWYRQAAGRGLQLLFYSVGIGQISSEVPQNLSASRPQDRQFILSSKKLLLSDSGFYLCAVESGTHYGYTFGSGTRLTVV.

The CDR3 DNA sequence: TGTGCCACCAGCAGAGATAGGACAGGGCTTGGCTACACCTTC. This translates into CATSRDRTGLGYTF. The rearrangement links TRBV15 to TRBJ1-2; 8 bases map to TRBD1. There are 14 residues in the CDR3. Germline V lookup: CDR1 LNHNV, CDR2 YYDKDF (reference sequence). V lost 0 bases, J lost 7 bases, and 4 bases stayed unmatched.

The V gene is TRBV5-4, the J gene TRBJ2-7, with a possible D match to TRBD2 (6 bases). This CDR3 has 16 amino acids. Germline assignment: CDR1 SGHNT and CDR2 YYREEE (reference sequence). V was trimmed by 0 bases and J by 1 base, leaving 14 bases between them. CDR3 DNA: TGTGCCAGCAGCTTGGCGGGAGCGCGGATGTCCTACGAGCAGTACTTC. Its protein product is CASSLAGARMSYEQYF.

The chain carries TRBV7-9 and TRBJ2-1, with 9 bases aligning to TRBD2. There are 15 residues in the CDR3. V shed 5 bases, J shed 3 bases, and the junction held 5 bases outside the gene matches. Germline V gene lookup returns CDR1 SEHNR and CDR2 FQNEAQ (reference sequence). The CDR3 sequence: CASSGQAGGYNEQFF. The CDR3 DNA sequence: TGTGCCAGCAGCGGGCAAGCGGGGGGCTACAATGAGCAGTTCTTC. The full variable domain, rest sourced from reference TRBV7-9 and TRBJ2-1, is DTGVSQNPRHKITKRGQNVTFRCDPISEHNRLYWYRQTLGQGPEFLTYFQNEAQLEKSRLLSDRFSAERPKGSFSTLEIQRTEQGDSAMYLCASSGQAGGYNEQFFGPGTRLTVL.

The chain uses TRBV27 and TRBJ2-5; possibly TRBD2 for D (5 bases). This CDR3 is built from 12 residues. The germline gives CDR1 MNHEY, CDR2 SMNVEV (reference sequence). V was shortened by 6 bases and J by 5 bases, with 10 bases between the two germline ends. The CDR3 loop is CASRQRGETQYF. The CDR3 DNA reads TGTGCCAGCAGACAACGAGGGGAGACCCAGTACTTC.

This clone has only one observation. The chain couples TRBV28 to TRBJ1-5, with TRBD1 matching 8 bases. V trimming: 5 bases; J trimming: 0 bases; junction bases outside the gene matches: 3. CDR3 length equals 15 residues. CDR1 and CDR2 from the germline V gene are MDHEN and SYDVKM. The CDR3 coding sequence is TGTGCCAGCAGTCGACAGGGGTATAGCAATCAGCCCCAGCATTTT. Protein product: CASSRQGYSNQPQHF. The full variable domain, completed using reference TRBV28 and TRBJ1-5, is DVKVTQSSRYLVKRTGEKVFLECVQDMDHENMFWYRQDPGLGLRLIYFSYDVKMKEKGDIPEGYSVSREKKERFSLILESASTNQTSMYLCASSRQGYSNQPQHFGDGTRLSIL.

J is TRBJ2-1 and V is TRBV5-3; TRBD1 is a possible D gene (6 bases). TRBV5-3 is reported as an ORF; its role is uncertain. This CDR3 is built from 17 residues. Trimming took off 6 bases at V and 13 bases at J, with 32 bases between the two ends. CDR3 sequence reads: CARKNRTTGKFTDVQFF. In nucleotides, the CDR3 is TGTGCCAGAAAGAACCGCACTACAGGGAAATTTACGGATGTTCAGTTCTTC.

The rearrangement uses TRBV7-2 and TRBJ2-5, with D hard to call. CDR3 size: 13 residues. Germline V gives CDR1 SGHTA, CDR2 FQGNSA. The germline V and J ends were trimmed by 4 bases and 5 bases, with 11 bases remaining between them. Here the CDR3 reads CASSSPRVETQYF. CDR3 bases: TGTGCCAGCAGCTCCCCCCGGGTCGAGACCCAGTACTTC.

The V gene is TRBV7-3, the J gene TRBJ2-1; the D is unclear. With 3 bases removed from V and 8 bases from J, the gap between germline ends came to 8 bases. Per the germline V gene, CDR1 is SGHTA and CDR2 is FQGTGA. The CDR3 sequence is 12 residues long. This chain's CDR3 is CASSFSNDEQFF. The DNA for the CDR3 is TGTGCCAGCAGCTTTAGTAACGATGAGCAGTTCTTC.

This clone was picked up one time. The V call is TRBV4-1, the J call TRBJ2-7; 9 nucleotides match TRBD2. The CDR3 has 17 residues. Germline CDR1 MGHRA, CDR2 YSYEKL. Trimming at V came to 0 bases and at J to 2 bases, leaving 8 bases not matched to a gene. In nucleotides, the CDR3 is TGCGCCAGCAGCCAAGAAAGCCAGCTAGCGGGACCCTACGAGCAGTACTTC. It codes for CASSQESQLAGPYEQYF.